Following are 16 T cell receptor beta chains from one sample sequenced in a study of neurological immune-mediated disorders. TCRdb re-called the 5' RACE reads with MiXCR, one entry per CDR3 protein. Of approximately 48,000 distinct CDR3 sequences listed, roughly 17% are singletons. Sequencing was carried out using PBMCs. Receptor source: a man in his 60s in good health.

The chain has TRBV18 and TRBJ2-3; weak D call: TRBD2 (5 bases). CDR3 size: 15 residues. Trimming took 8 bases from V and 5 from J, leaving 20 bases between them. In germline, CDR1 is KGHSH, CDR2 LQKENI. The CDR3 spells CASQTWGDKGDTQYF. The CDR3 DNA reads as TGTGCCAGCCAGACCTGGGGAGACAAGGGAGATACGCAGTATTTT.

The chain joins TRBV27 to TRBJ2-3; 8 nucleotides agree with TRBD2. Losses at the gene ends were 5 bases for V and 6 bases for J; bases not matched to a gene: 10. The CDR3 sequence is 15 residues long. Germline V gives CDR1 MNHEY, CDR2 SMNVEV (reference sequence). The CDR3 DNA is TGTGCCAGCAGTCTAAGGACTAGCTGGACCGATACGCAGTATTTT. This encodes CASSLRTSWTDTQYF.

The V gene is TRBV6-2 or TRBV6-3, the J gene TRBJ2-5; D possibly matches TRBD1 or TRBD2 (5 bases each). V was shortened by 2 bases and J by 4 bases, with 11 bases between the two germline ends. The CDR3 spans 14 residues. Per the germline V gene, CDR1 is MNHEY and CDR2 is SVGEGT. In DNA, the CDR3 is TGTGCCAGCAGTTACCTGGGACCAAGAGAGACCCAGTACTTC. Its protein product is CASSYLGPRETQYF.

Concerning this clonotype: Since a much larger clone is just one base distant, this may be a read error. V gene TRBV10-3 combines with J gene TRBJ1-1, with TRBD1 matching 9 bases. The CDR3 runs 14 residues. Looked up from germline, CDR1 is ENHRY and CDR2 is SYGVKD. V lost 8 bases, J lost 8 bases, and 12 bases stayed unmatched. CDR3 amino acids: CAISTRDRAVEAFF. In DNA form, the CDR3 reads TGTGCCATCTCCACTAGGGACAGGGCCGTCGAAGCTTTCTTT.

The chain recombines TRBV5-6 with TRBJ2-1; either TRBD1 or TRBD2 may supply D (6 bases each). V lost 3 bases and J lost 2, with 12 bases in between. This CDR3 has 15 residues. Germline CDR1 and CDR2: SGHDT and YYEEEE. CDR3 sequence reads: CASSWGDTPYNEQFF. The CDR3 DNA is TGTGCCAGCAGCTGGGGGGACACCCCCTACAATGAGCAGTTCTTC.

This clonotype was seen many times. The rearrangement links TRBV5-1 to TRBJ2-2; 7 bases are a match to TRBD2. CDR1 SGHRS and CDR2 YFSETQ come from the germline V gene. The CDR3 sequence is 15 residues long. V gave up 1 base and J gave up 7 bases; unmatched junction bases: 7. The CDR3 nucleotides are TGCGCCAGCAGCTTGTTCGCGGGAGTGGACGGGGAGCTGTTTTTT. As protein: CASSLFAGVDGELFF.

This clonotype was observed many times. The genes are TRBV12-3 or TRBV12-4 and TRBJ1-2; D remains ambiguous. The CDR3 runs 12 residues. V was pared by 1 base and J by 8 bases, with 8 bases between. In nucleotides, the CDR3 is TGTGCCAGCAGTTTAGGTTCAAGGGGCTACACCTTC. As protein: CASSLGSRGYTF.

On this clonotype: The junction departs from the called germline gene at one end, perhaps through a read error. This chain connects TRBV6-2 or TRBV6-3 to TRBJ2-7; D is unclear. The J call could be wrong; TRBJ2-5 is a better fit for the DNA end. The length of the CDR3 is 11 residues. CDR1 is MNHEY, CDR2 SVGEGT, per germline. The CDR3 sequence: CANSLQETQYF. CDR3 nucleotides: TGTGCCAACAGTCTACAAGAGACCCAGTACTTC.

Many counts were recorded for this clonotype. The CDR3 sequence is CASSLDRRNAGELFF. In nucleotides, the CDR3 is TGCGCCAGCAGCTTGGATCGGCGGAACGCAGGGGAGCTGTTTTTT. The chain joins TRBV5-1 to TRBJ2-2, with D hard to call. The V and J ends lost 0 bases and 8 bases respectively, with 14 bases between them. CDR1 and CDR2 (germline): SGHRS, YFSETQ. This CDR3 contains 15 residues.

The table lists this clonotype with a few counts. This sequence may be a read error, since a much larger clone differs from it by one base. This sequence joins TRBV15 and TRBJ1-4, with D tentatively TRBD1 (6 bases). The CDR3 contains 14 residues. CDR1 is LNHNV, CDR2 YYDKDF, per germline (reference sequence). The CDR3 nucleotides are TGTGCCACCAACAGAGTCGGGGGCGATGAAAAACTGTTTTTT. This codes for CATNRVGGDEKLFF.

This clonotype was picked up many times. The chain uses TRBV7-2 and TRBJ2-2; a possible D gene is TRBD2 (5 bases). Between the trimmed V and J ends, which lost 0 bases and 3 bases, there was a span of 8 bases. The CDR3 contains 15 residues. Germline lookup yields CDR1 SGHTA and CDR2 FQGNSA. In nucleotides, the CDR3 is TGTGCCAGCAGCTTAGCGGGAGCAGACACCGGGGAGCTGTTTTTT. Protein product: CASSLAGADTGELFF.

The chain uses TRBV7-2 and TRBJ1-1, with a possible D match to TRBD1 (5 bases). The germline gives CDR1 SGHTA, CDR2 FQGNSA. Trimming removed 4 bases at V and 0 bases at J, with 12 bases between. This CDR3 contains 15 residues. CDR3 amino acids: CASSWQGILNTEAFF. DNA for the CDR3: TGTGCCAGCAGCTGGCAGGGAATTTTGAACACTGAAGCTTTCTTT.

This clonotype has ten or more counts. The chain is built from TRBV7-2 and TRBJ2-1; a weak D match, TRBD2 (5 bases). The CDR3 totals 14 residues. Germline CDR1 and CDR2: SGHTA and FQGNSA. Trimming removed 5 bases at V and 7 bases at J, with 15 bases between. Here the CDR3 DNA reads TGTGCCAGCAGCCTCGCTTCGACTACAAATGAGCAGTTCTTC. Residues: CASSLASTTNEQFF.

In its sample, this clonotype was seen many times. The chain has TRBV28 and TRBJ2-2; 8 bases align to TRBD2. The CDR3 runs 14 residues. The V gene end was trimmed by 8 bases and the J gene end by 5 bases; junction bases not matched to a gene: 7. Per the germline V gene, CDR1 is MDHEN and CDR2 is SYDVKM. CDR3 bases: TGTGCCAGCGCGGGGGGTCCGGCTACCGGGGAGCTGTTTTTT. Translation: CASAGGPATGELFF. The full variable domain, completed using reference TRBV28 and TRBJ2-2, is DVKVTQSSRYLVKRTGEKVFLECVQDMDHENMFWYRQDPGLGLRLIYFSYDVKMKEKGDIPEGYSVSREKKERFSLILESASTNQTSMYLCASAGGPATGELFFGEGSRLTVL.

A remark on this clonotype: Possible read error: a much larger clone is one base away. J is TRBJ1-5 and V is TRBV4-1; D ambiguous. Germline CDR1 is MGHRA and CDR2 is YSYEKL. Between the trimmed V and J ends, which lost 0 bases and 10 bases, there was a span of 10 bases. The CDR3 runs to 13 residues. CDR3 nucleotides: TGCGCCAGCAGCCAAGATAGCTATCGTCCCCAGCATTTT. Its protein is CASSQDSYRPQHF.

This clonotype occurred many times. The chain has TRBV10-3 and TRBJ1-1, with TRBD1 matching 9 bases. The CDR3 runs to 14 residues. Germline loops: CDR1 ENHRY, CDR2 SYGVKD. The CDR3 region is CAARTGVANTEAFF. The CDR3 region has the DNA TGTGCTGCGAGGACAGGGGTGGCGAACACTGAAGCTTTCTTT.